Below, one T cell receptor beta chain is given with its context. Its antigen is currently unknown. The germline V gene has CDR1 MGHRA and CDR2 YSYEKL. This CDR3 is built from 14 residues. V was clipped by 8 bases and J by 4 bases; unmatched bases: 7. The data stem from a study of T cells in localized non-small cell lung cancer. Assay used: immunoSEQ multiplex PCR; TCRdb lists only in-frame clones, some missing. This sample yields 41,000 or so clones, of which roughly 86% are seen a single time; approximately 6.4% belongs to the top ten. Regarding the study as a whole: Uninvolved adjacent lung, not tumor, had the highest T cell clonality. Heterogeneity remains possible, as sequencing covered one tumor region only.

This TCR came from a woman aged 18-49 years with stage III lung adenocarcinoma. Sequences were derived from peripheral blood, sampled before any cancer treatment. The chain couples TRBV4-1 to TRBJ2-7; 11 positions agree with TRBD2. The CDR3 here is CASGFPSGGYEQYF. The CDR3 DNA reads as TGCGCCAGCGGGTTCCCTAGCGGGGGGTACGAGCAGTACTTC.